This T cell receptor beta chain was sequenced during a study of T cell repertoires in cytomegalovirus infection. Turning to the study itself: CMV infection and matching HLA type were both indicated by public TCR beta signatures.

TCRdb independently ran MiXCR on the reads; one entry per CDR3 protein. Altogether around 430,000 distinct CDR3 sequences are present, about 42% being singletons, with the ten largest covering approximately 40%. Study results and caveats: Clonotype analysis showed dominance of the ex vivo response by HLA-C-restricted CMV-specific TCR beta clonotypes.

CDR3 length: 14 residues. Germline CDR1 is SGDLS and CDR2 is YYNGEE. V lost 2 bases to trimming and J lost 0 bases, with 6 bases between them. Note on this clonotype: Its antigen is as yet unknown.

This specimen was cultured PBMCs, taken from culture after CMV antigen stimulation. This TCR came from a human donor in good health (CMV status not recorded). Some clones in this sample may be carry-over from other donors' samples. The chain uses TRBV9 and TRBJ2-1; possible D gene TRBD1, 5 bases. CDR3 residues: CASSVTGSYNEQFF. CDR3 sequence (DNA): TGTGCCAGCAGCGTCACAGGCTCCTACAATGAGCAGTTCTTC.